Following are 29 T cell receptor beta chains from one sample sequenced in a study of response to subunit inactivated influenza vaccine. TCRdb fed the RT-PCR reads into MiXCR, producing one record per CDR3 protein. The table shows almost 250,000 distinct CDR3 sequences, with 12% occurring only once. The source was non-naive T cells sorted from PBMCs, collected less than 15 days before vaccination. The source of these receptors is a man over 45 who received an inactivated influenza vaccine.

A few counts support this clonotype. The J gene is TRBJ2-1, the V gene TRBV11-2; weak D call: TRBD1 (5 bases). The V gene's germline CDR1 is SGHAT and CDR2 FQNNGV. CDR3 length: 14 amino acids. The V end was cut by 1 base, the J end by 12 bases, with 16 bases between. This chain's CDR3 is CASSLGTTPTGQFF. CDR3 in DNA: TGTGCCAGCAGCTTAGGGACAACCCCCACGGGGCAGTTCTTC. The whole variable domain, remainder taken from reference TRBV11-2 and TRBJ2-1, is EAGVAQSPRYKIIEKRQSVAFWCNPISGHATLYWYQQILGQGPKLLIQFQNNGVVDDSQLPKDRFSAERLKGVDSTLKIQPAKLEDSAVYLCASSLGTTPTGQFFGPGTRLTVL.

Regarding this clonotype: The junction and the germline gene differ at one end; a read error may be behind it. This chain uses TRBV28 with TRBJ2-3; D is possibly TRBD1 (6 bases). Germline V CDR1 and CDR2: MDHEN, SYDVKM. The CDR3 totals 15 residues. DNA of the CDR3: TGTGCCAGCACTTTATACAGGGCAGGAGGAGATACGCAGTATTTT. It is translated as CASTLYRAGGDTQYF.

In DNA, the CDR3 is TGCAGCGTTGAAGCCCCAGGGGTCATGGATGGCTACACCTTC. Amino acids: CSVEAPGVMDGYTF. This chain joins TRBV29-1 and TRBJ1-2, with D maybe TRBD1 (6 bases). The CDR3 has 14 residues. Germline lookup yields CDR1 SQVTM and CDR2 ANQGSEA. The germline V and J ends were trimmed by 1 base and 6 bases, with 15 bases remaining between them.

The chain employs TRBV10-3 and TRBJ2-1; 8 bases align to TRBD1. Trimming cost V 3 bases and J 2 bases; bases outside gene matches: 3. The CDR3 covers 15 residues. Germline V CDR1 and CDR2: ENHRY, SYGVKD. The CDR3 region is CAISDRGPPYNEQFF. The CDR3 nucleotides are TGTGCCATCAGTGACAGGGGGCCGCCCTACAATGAGCAGTTCTTC.

This clonotype was detected many times. This rearrangement joins TRBV3-1 to TRBJ2-5, with D hard to call. Germline CDR1 is LGHDT and CDR2 is YNNKEL (reference sequence). The V and J ends lost 4 bases and 2 bases respectively, with 14 bases between them. CDR3 size: 15 residues. The CDR3 bases are TGTGCCAGCAGCCCGGACCCGCTGGGACAAGAGACCCAGTACTTC. Amino acid sequence: CASSPDPLGQETQYF.

This clonotype was recorded at least ten times. This sequence joins TRBV12-3 or TRBV12-4 and TRBJ2-1; D call uncertain. The V and J ends lost 4 bases and 0 bases respectively, with 13 bases between them. The CDR3 loop spans 16 amino acids. The CDR3 loop reads CASSSRTESSYNEQFF. The CDR3 nucleotides read TGTGCCAGCAGTTCCCGCACGGAGAGCTCCTACAATGAGCAGTTCTTC.

This clonotype was counted a few times. The J gene is TRBJ1-4, the V gene TRBV6-6; the D gene is possibly TRBD1 (5 bases). The ends were cut back, 10 bases at V and 8 bases at J, with 14 bases in the middle. Germline loops: CDR1 MNHNY, CDR2 SVGAGI (reference sequence). This CDR3 comprises 12 residues. The CDR3 nucleotides read TGTGCCATCTCTGGGGGACCGGAAAAACTGTTTTTT. Its translation: CAISGGPEKLFF.

This clonotype showed up many times. The chain is built from TRBV10-3 and TRBJ2-7; no reliable D call. The germline CDR1 and CDR2 sequences are ENHRY and SYGVKD. The CDR3 consists of 12 residues. V shed 6 bases and J shed 5 bases, with 11 bases lying between them. The CDR3 loop is CAISQLGDEQYF. The DNA for the CDR3 is TGTGCCATCAGCCAGCTTGGAGACGAGCAGTACTTC.

Turning to this clonotype: This CDR3 is missing its conserved last phenylalanine or tryptophan, likely due to a read error. V usage is TRBV12-3 or TRBV12-4 and J usage is TRBJ1-2; 7 bases agree with TRBD1. This CDR3 contains 13 residues. V shed 6 bases and J 6 bases; nucleotides not matched to a gene: 7. CDR3 nucleotides: TGTGCCAGCAGACCCACAGGGGTGGATGGCTACACCGTC. Protein product: CASRPTGVDGYTV.

This clonotype was seen many times. The chain couples TRBV27 to TRBJ2-7, with TRBD1 identical over 9 bases. Germline V gives CDR1 MNHEY, CDR2 SMNVEV (reference sequence). The CDR3 extends over 15 amino acids. Germline trimming cut 5 bases from V and 6 bases from J; bases unmatched to any gene: 11. As DNA, the CDR3 is TGTGCCAGCAGTATAACCGGGACAGGGCTCTCCGAGCAGTACTTC. Encoded protein: CASSITGTGLSEQYF.

This clonotype was detected only a few times. The chain joins TRBV5-1 to TRBJ2-5; 7 nucleotides agree with TRBD1. Germline values: CDR1 SGHRS, CDR2 YFSETQ. The CDR3 is 16 amino acids. J gave up 0 bases and V 2 bases, and 7 bases lay outside the gene matches. In DNA, the CDR3 is TGCGCCAGCAGCTTTTCAGGACAGGACTACCAAGAGACCCAGTACTTC. Translation: CASSFSGQDYQETQYF.

This clonotype was counted between two and nine times. The chain links TRBV6-1 to TRBJ2-1, with 13 bases matching TRBD2. This CDR3 is 17 amino acids long. Trimming at V came to 3 bases and at J to 1 base, leaving 3 bases not matched to a gene. Germline V gene lookup returns CDR1 MNHNS and CDR2 SASEGT. Here the CDR3 reads CASSEGLAGRSYNEQFF. CDR3 DNA sequence: TGTGCCAGCAGTGAGGGACTAGCGGGACGATCCTACAATGAGCAGTTCTTC.

The table lists this clonotype with many counts. This chain joins TRBV12-3 or TRBV12-4 and TRBJ2-5; D remains ambiguous. V dropped 2 bases and J dropped 2 bases, with 12 bases sitting between them. This CDR3 has 15 amino acids. As DNA, the CDR3 is TGTGCCAGCAGTTTACTTTCGGGCCGGCAAGAGACCCAGTACTTC. The encoded protein is CASSLLSGRQETQYF.

The V gene is TRBV7-9, the J gene TRBJ2-1; 7 bases are shared with TRBD2. The V and J ends lost 5 bases and 3 bases, in that order; junction bases with no gene match: 7. The CDR3 covers 15 residues. From germline, CDR1 is SEHNR and CDR2 FQNEAQ (reference sequence). CDR3 residues: CASSPAGRNYNEQFF. The CDR3 DNA reads as TGTGCCAGCAGCCCAGCGGGACGGAACTACAATGAGCAGTTCTTC.

The chain is built from TRBV20-1 and TRBJ1-4, with D possibly matching TRBD1 (5 bases). Germline CDR1 reads DFQATT; CDR2 reads SNEGSKA (reference sequence). Trimming stripped 0 bases from V and 7 bases from J, with 9 bases between. The CDR3 is 13 residues long. The CDR3: CSARDLRGEKLFF. CDR3 nucleotide sequence: TGCAGTGCTAGAGATCTGAGGGGTGAAAAACTGTTTTTT.

This clonotype has a handful of counts. The rearrangement joins TRBV5-1 to TRBJ1-2, with D uncertain. CDR3 size: 14 residues. With 0 bases removed from V and 4 bases from J, the gap between germline ends came to 10 bases. Germline lookup yields CDR1 SGHRS and CDR2 YFSETQ. The CDR3 protein is CASSLEATTYGYTF. In nucleotides, the CDR3 is TGCGCCAGCAGCTTGGAAGCCACCACCTATGGCTACACCTTC.

The genes are TRBV7-2 and TRBJ1-2; tentatively, D is TRBD1 (6 bases). The CDR3 sequence is 15 residues long. Germline loops: CDR1 SGHTA, CDR2 FQGNSA. V was trimmed by 5 bases and J by 8 bases, leaving 21 bases between them. CDR3 residues: CASSPLGGARGGYTF. The CDR3 bases are TGTGCCAGCAGCCCCTTAGGGGGGGCGCGGGGAGGCTACACCTTC.

The chain joins TRBV6-1 to TRBJ1-1; D not certain. The germline V and J ends were trimmed by 4 bases and 1 base, with 22 bases remaining between them. Germline V gene lookup returns CDR1 MNHNS and CDR2 SASEGT. The length of the CDR3 is 18 residues. The CDR3 loop is CASSALALLLTGNTEAFF. The DNA for the CDR3 is TGTGCCAGCAGTGCCCTGGCCCTCCTACTAACTGGGAACACTGAAGCTTTCTTT.

Ten or more counts support this clonotype. The V and J genes are TRBV5-1 and TRBJ1-1; unclear D gene. This CDR3 comprises 13 residues. V shed 6 bases and J shed 7 bases, with 16 bases lying between them. The germline CDR1 and CDR2 sequences are SGHRS and YFSETQ. DNA for the CDR3: TGCGCCAGCATGAAAAGAGACAAGAGTGAAGCTTTCTTT. As protein: CASMKRDKSEAFF.

The V gene is TRBV5-1, the J gene TRBJ1-1; D is perhaps TRBD1 (5 bases). V dropped 4 bases and J dropped 5 bases, with 12 bases sitting between them. CDR3 length: 13 amino acids. Germline CDR1 is SGHRS and CDR2 is YFSETQ. The CDR3 nucleotides are TGCGCCAGCAGCAAGATTAGGGGAACTGAAGCTTTCTTT. This gives the protein CASSKIRGTEAFF.

This clonotype came up many times. The chain carries TRBV6-5 and TRBJ2-7, with a weak D call TRBD2 (6 bases). The V end was cut by 0 bases, the J end by 4 bases, with 13 bases between. CDR1 and CDR2 (germline): MNHEY, SVGAGI. The CDR3 is 15 residues long. This CDR3 reads CASSYSRGEVYEQYF. CDR3 nucleotide sequence: TGTGCCAGCAGTTACTCGCGCGGGGAGGTATACGAGCAGTACTTC.

This clonotype appeared many times. This rearrangement joins TRBV20-1 to TRBJ1-6; the D gene is possibly TRBD1 (5 bases). Germline V lookup: CDR1 DFQATT, CDR2 SNEGSKA (reference sequence). Trimming stripped 1 base from V and 10 bases from J, with 11 bases between. This CDR3 has 13 residues. Here the CDR3 DNA reads TGCAGTGCTAGAGTAAGCAGGGACTCACCCCTCCACTTT. This codes for CSARVSRDSPLHF.

The chain is built from TRBV2 and TRBJ1-5, with 9 bases fitting TRBD1. Germline V CDR1 and CDR2: SNHLY, FYNNEI. With V trimmed by 6 bases and J by 7 bases, 10 bases remained unmatched. This CDR3 comprises 15 residues. This CDR3 is CASRPGQGTGQPQHF. CDR3 bases: TGTGCCAGCAGACCCGGACAGGGGACAGGCCAGCCCCAGCATTTT.

The chain has TRBV7-2 and TRBJ1-5; 9 bases agree with TRBD1. Losses at the gene ends were 3 bases for V and 7 bases for J; bases not matched to a gene: 7. The CDR3 consists of 15 residues. Germline V CDR1 and CDR2: SGHTA, FQGNSA. The CDR3 protein is CASSFGDRVGQPQHF. The CDR3 DNA reads as TGTGCCAGCAGCTTCGGGGACAGGGTGGGCCAGCCCCAGCATTTT. The complete variable domain, with remaining parts taken from reference TRBV7-2 and TRBJ1-5, reads GAGVSQSPSNKVTEKGKDVELRCDPISGHTALYWYRQSLGQGLEFLIYFQGNSAPDKSGLPSDRFSAERTGGSVSTLTIQRTQQEDSAVYLCASSFGDRVGQPQHFGDGTRLSIL.

V usage is TRBV7-2 and J usage is TRBJ2-7, with TRBD2 identical over 7 bases. The CDR3 is 16 amino acids. Looked up from germline, CDR1 is SGHTA and CDR2 is FQGNSA. V shed 0 bases, J shed 3 bases, and the junction held 8 bases outside the gene matches. CDR3 loop: CASSLASSGLNYEQYF. CDR3 coding DNA: TGTGCCAGCAGCTTAGCGTCTAGCGGATTGAACTACGAGCAGTACTTC. The whole variable domain, remainder taken from reference TRBV7-2 and TRBJ2-7, is GAGVSQSPSNKVTEKGKDVELRCDPISGHTALYWYRQSLGQGLEFLIYFQGNSAPDKSGLPSDRFSAERTGGSVSTLTIQRTQQEDSAVYLCASSLASSGLNYEQYFGPGTRLTVT.

This clonotype showed up just a few times. V and J are TRBV9 and TRBJ2-7, with no clear D. CDR3 length: 14 residues. In germline, CDR1 is SGDLS, CDR2 YYNGEE. V dropped 0 bases and J dropped 0 bases, with 7 bases sitting between them. CDR3 protein: CASSVDLISYEQYF. CDR3 nucleotide sequence: TGTGCCAGCAGCGTAGATCTCATCTCCTACGAGCAGTACTTC.

This clonotype was counted between two and nine times. The J gene is TRBJ2-7, the V gene TRBV6-2 or TRBV6-3; tentative D call: TRBD2 (5 bases). The germline V gene encodes CDR1 MNHEY and CDR2 SVGEGT. The CDR3 is made up of 14 amino acids. The V and J ends lost 3 bases and 5 bases respectively, with 14 bases between them. The DNA of the CDR3 is TGTGCCAGCAGTTATGTGGGAGTGCGAGACGAGCAGTACTTC. Residues: CASSYVGVRDEQYF.

This clonotype came up many times. V and J are TRBV5-1 and TRBJ1-3; D gene ambiguous. The V end was cut by 1 base, the J end by 0 bases, with 5 bases between. CDR1 SGHRS and CDR2 YFSETQ come from the germline V gene. The CDR3 extends over 14 amino acids. The CDR3 spells CASSLSFSGNTIYF. CDR3 bases: TGCGCCAGCAGCTTGTCCTTCTCTGGAAACACCATATATTTT.

The sample holds many counts of this clonotype. This sequence joins TRBV5-1 and TRBJ2-1; 16 positions match TRBD2. CDR3 length: 16 amino acids. The V gene's germline CDR1 is SGHRS and CDR2 YFSETQ. V dropped 4 bases and J dropped 10; count of bases not matched to a gene: 8. The CDR3 reads CASSASGLAGGREQFF. The CDR3 region has the DNA TGCGCCAGCAGCGCTTCGGGACTAGCGGGGGGGCGGGAGCAGTTCTTC.